This T cell receptor beta chain came from a study of blood T cell repertoires in COVID-19. Study as a whole: Sites across the United States, Italy and Spain contributed samples from acute and convalescent COVID-19. PBMCs, B-cell-depleted T cells, or T cells provided the cDNA or gDNA that made up the material.

Germline V lookup: CDR1 MNHEY, CDR2 SMNVEV (reference sequence). The CDR3 is made up of 14 amino acids. V shed 10 bases and J shed 15 bases, with 28 bases lying between them. In the original analysis: Quantification of nucleated cells was approximated via reference gene primer amplification. This table comes from immunoSEQ multiplex PCR, and its TCRdb copy is limited to in-frame clones, with some not included. V, J and clone size are those of that table, while D and trimming were read from the DNA. In the table there are around 46,000 clones, approximately 86% of which are singletons. This receptor was obtained from a man aged 35 to 55 with active COVID-19. The chain employs TRBV27 and TRBJ2-1; maybe TRBD2 (6 bases). Sequencing was done on a sample of peripheral blood. The CDR3 DNA is TGTGCCACGTCCCCCCTCGGGACTCTGAAGCGCCCGTTCTTC. Its protein is CATSPLGTLKRPFF.